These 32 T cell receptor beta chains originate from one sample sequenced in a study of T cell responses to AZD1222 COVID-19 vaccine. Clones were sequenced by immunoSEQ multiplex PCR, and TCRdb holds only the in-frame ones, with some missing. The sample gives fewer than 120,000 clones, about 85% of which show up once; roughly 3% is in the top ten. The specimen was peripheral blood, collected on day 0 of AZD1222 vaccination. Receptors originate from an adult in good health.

CDR3 in DNA: TGTGCCAGCAGCGTGGACACGACTAGCTCCTTCGTTAAGCAGTATTTT. Encoded protein: CASSVDTTSSFVKQYF. The rearrangement joins TRBV9 to TRBJ2-3; 7 bases map to TRBD2. This CDR3 comprises 16 residues. The J segment lost 11 bases and the V segment lost 2 bases, leaving 17 bases of the junction unmatched. Germline-derived CDR1 and CDR2 are SGDLS and YYNGEE.

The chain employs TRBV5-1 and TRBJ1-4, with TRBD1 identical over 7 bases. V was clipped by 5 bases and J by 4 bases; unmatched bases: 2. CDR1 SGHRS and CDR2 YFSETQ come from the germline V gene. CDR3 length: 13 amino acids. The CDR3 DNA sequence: TGCGCCAGCAGGGGACAGATTAATGAAAAACTGTTTTTT. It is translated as CASRGQINEKLFF.

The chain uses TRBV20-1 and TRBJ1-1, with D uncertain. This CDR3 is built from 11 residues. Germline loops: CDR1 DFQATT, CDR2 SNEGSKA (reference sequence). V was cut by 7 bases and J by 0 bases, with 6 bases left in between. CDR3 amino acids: CSVFMNTEAFF. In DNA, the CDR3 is TGCAGTGTATTCATGAACACTGAAGCTTTCTTT.

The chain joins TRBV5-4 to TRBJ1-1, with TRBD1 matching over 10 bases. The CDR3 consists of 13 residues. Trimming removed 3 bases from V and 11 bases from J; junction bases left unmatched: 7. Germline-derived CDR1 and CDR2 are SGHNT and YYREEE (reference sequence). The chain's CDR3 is CASSSDRGREAFF. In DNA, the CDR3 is TGTGCCAGCAGCTCGGACAGGGGGAGGGAGGCTTTCTTT.

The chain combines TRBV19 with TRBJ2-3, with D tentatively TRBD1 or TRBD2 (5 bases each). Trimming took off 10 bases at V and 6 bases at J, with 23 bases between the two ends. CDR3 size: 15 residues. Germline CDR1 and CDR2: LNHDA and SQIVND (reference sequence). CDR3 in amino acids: CATQGRTGNLDTQYF. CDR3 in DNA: TGTGCCACCCAGGGCCGTACGGGGAACTTGGATACGCAGTATTTT.

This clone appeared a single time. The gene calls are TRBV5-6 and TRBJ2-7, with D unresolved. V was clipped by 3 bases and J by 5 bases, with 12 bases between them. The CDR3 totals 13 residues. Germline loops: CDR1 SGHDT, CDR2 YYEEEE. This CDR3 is CASSSGRANEQYF. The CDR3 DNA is TGTGCCAGCAGCTCCGGAAGGGCGAACGAGCAGTACTTC.

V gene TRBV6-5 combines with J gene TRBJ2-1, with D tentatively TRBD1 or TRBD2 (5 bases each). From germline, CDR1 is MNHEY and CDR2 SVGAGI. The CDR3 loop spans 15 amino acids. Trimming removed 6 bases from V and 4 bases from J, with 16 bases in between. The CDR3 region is CASRPRGLIYNEQFF. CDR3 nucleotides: TGTGCCAGCAGGCCCCGGGGCCTGATTTACAATGAGCAGTTCTTC.

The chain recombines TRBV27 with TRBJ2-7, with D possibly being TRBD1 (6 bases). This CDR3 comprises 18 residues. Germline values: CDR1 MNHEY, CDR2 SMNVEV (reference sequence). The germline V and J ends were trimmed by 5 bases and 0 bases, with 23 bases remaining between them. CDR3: CASSLKQTTGSSSYEQYF. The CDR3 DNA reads TGTGCCAGCAGTCTAAAACAAACGACAGGATCCAGCTCCTACGAGCAGTACTTC.

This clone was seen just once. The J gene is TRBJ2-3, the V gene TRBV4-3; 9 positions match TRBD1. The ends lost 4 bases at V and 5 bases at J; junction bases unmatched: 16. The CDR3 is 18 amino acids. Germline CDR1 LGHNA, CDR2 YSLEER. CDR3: CASSPRAFGTGRGDTQYF. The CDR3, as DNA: TGCGCCAGCAGCCCCCGGGCCTTTGGGACAGGGAGAGGAGATACGCAGTATTTT.

The CDR3: CASSLLRQNYGYTF. CDR3 nucleotides: TGTGCCAGCAGTTTACTTCGACAGAACTATGGCTACACCTTC. This chain connects TRBV28 to TRBJ1-2; D perhaps matches TRBD1 (5 bases). This CDR3 is built from 14 residues. V lost 2 bases, J lost 2 bases, and 9 bases lay in between. Germline-derived CDR1 and CDR2 are MDHEN and SYDVKM.

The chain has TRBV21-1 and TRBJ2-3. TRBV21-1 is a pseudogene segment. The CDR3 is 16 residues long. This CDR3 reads CASSKGGRISTDTQYF. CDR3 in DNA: TGTGCCAGCAGCAAAGGGGGTAGAATATCCACAGATACGCAGTATTTT.

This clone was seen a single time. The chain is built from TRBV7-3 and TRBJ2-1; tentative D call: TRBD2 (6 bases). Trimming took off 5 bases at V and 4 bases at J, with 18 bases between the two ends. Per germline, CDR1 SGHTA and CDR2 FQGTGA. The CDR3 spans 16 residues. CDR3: CASSTSGGGSYNEQFF. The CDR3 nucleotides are TGTGCCAGCAGCACTTCTGGGGGAGGTAGTTACAATGAGCAGTTCTTC. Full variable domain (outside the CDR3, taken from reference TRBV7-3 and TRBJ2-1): GAGVSQTPSNKVTEKGKYVELRCDPISGHTALYWYRQSLGQGPEFLIYFQGTGAADDSGLPNDRFFAVRPEGSVSTLKIQRTERGDSAVYLCASSTSGGGSYNEQFFGPGTRLTVL.

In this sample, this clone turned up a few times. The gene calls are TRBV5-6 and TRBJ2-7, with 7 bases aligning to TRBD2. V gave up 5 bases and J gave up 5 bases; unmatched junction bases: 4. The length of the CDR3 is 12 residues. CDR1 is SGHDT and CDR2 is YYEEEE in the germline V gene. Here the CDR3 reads CASRRAGDEQYF. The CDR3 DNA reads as TGTGCCAGCAGGAGGGCGGGGGACGAGCAGTACTTC.

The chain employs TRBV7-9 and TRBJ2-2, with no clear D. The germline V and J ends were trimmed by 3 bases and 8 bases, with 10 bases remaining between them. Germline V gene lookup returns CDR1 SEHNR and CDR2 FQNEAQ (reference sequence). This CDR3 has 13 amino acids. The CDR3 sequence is CASSFHVAGELFF. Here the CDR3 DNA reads TGTGCCAGCAGCTTCCACGTGGCTGGGGAGCTGTTTTTT. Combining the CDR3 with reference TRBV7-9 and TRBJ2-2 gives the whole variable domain DTGVSQNPRHKITKRGQNVTFRCDPISEHNRLYWYRQTLGQGPEFLTYFQNEAQLEKSRLLSDRFSAERPKGSFSTLEIQRTEQGDSAMYLCASSFHVAGELFFGEGSRLTVL.

The CDR3 region has the DNA TGTGCCAGCAGCCAAGATGCGACAGGGGGCCAAGAGACCCAGTACTTC. Protein: CASSQDATGGQETQYF. The rearrangement joins TRBV3-1 (or the pseudogene TRBV3-2) to TRBJ2-5; TRBD1 matches 9 bases. Germline values: CDR1 LGHDT, CDR2 YNNKEL (reference sequence). J lost 1 base, V lost 0 bases, and 3 bases had no gene match. This CDR3 spans 16 amino acids.

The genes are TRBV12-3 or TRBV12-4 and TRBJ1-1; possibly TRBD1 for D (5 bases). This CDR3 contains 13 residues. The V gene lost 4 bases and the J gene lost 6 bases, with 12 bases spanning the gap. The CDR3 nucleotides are TGTGCCAGCAGTTCAACACCGGGACCTGAAGCTTTCTTT. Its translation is CASSSTPGPEAFF.

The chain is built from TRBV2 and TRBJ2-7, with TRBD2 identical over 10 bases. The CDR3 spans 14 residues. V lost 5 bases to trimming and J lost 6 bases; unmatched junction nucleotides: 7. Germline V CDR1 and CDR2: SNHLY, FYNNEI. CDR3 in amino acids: CASSRAGGPVEQYF. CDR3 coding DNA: TGTGCCAGCAGTCGAGCGGGGGGGCCGGTCGAGCAGTACTTC.

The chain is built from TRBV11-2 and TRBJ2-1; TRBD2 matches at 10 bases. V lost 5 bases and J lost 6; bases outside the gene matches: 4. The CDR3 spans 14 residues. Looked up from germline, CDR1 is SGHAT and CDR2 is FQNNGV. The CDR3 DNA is TGTGCCAGCAGCCCCCAGCGGGGGGGCAATGAGCAGTTCTTC. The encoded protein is CASSPQRGGNEQFF.

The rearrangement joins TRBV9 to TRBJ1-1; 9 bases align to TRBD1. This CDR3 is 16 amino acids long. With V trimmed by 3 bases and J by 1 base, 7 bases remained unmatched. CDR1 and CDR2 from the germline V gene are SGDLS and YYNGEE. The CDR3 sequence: CASSEWTGVRNTEAFF. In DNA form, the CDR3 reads TGTGCCAGCAGCGAGTGGACAGGGGTAAGGAACACTGAAGCTTTCTTT.

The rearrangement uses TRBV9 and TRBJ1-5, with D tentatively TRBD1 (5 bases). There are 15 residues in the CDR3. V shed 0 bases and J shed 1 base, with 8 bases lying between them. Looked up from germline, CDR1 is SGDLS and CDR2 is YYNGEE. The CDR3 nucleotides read TGTGCCAGCAGCGTAGGGGGCCAAAGCAATCAGCCCCAGCATTTT. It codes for CASSVGGQSNQPQHF.

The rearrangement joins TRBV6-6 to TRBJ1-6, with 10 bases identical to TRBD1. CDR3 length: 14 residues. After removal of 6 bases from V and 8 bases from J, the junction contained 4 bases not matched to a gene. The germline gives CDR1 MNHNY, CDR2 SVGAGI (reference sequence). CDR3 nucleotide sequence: TGTGCCAGCAGCAGGGACAGGGGCTATTCACCCCTCCACTTT. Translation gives CASSRDRGYSPLHF.

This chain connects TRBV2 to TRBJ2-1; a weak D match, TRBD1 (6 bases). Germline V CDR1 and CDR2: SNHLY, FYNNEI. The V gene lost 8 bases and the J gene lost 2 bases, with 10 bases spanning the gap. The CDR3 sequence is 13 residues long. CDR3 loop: CASGQGPYNEQFF. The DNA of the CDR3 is TGTGCCAGCGGGCAGGGGCCCTACAATGAGCAGTTCTTC.

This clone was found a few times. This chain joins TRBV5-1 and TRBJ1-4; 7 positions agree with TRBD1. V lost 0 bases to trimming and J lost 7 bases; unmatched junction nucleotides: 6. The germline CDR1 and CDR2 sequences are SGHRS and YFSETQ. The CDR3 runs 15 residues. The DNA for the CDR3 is TGCGCCAGCAGCTTGGTGGGTGGGACAGCTGAAAAACTGTTTTTT. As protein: CASSLVGGTAEKLFF.

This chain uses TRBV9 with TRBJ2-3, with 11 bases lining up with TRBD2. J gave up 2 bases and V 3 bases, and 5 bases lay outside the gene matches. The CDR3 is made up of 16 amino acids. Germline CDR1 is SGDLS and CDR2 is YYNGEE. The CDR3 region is CASSATSGGLTDTQYF. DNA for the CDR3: TGTGCCAGCAGCGCTACTAGCGGGGGTCTCACAGATACGCAGTATTTT.

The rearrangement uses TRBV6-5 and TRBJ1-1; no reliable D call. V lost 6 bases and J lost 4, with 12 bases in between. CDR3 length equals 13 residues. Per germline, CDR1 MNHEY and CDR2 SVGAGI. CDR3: CASRTMAVTEAFF. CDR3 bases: TGTGCCAGCAGAACTATGGCGGTCACTGAAGCTTTCTTT.

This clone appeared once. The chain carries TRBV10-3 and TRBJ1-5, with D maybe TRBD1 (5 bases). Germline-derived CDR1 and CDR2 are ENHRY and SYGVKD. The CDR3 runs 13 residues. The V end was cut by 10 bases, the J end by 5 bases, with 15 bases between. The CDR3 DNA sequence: TGTGCCACGGCAGGGTTTTCGGATCAGCCCCAGCATTTT. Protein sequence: CATAGFSDQPQHF.

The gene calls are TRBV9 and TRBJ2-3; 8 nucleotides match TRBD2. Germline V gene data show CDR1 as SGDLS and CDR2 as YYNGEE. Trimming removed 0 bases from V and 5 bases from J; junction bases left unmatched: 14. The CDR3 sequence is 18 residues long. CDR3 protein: CASSVVGVGGRSGDTQYF. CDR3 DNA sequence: TGTGCCAGCAGCGTAGTTGGGGTTGGCGGGAGGAGTGGAGATACGCAGTATTTT.

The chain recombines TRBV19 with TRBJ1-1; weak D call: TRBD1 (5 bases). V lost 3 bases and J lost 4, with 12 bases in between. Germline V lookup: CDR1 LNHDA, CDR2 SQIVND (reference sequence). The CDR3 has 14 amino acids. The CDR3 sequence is CASSMGVGATEAFF. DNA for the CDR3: TGTGCCAGTAGTATGGGGGTTGGGGCCACTGAAGCTTTCTTT.

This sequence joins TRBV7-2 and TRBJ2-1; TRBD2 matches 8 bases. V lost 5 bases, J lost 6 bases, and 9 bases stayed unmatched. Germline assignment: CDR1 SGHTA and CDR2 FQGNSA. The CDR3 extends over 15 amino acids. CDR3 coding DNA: TGTGCCAGCAGCCCCCTACGGGGGGGCTTCAATGAGCAGTTCTTC. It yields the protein CASSPLRGGFNEQFF.

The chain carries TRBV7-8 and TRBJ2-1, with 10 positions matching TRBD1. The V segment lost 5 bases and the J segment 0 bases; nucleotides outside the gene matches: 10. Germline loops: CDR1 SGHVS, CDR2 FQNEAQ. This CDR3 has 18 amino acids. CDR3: CASSPERTGGSSYNEQFF. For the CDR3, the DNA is TGTGCCAGCAGCCCAGAACGGACAGGGGGAAGCTCCTACAATGAGCAGTTCTTC. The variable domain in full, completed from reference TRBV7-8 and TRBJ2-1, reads GAGVSQSPRYKVAKRGQDVALRCDPISGHVSLFWYQQALGQGPEFLTYFQNEAQLDKSGLPSDRFFAERPEGSVSTLKIQRTQQEDSAVYLCASSPERTGGSSYNEQFFGPGTRLTVL.

The CDR3 DNA reads as TGTGCCAGCAGCCCGGGGGGAGATGGCTACACCTTC. Its protein is CASSPGGDGYTF. This chain connects TRBV7-8 to TRBJ1-2; tentatively, D is TRBD1 (5 bases). CDR1 is SGHVS, CDR2 FQNEAQ, per germline. Between the trimmed V and J ends, which lost 5 bases and 6 bases, there was a span of 10 bases. The CDR3 sequence is 12 residues long.

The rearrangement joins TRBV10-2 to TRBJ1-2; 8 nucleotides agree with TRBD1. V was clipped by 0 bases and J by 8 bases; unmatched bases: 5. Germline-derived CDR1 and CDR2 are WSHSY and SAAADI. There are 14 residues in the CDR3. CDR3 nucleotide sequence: TGCGCCAGCAGTGAGTCGGGCAGGGGGCACGGCTACACCTTC. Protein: CASSESGRGHGYTF.